The rows below give T cell receptor beta chains drawn from one sample of a study of control samples from healthy donors and cancer patients. The assay was immunoSEQ multiplex PCR, and TCRdb's table has in-frame clones only and misses some. In the table there are under 450,000 clones, more than 80% of which are singletons. Sequencing was performed on PBMCs. The receptors stem from a man in his forties or fifties with head and neck cancer. CDR3s include the opening cysteine and the closing phenylalanine or tryptophan. The D gene is left open where the match is weak. The listing skips clone size in some rows; elsewhere it reads once, few, many or a size class.

CASSTKTATQYF TGTGCCAGCAGTACCAAGACGGCTACGCAGTATTTT NA TRBJ2-3 NA TRBV6-5
CASSHGQDEQYF TGTGCCAGCAGCCACGGACAAGACGAGCAGTACTTC NA TRBJ2-7 NA TRBV3-1/TRBV3-2
CASSFAPSRSTEAFF TGTGCCAGTAGTTTCGCCCCGAGTCGCAGCACTGAAGCTTTCTTT few TRBJ1-1 NA TRBV19
CASSSGGFMNTEAFF TGTGCCAGCAGTAGTGGAGGCTTCATGAACACTGAAGCTTTCTTT NA TRBJ1-1 NA TRBV13
CARSCYSRTGIGYGYTF TGTGCCAGAAGCTGTTACTCCCGGACAGGGATAGGCTATGGCTACACCTTC NA TRBJ1-2 TRBD1 TRBV5-3
CASRRENTGELFF TGTGCCAGCAGACGGGAGAACACCGGGGAGCTGTTTTTT NA TRBJ2-2 NA TRBV6-5
CAWNDRDNSPLHF TGTGCCTGGAATGACAGGGATAATTCACCCCTCCACTTT NA TRBJ1-6 TRBD1 TRBV30
CASSSPRRTDNEQFF TGTGCCAGCAGTTCCCCTCGACGCACTGACAATGAGCAGTTCTTC NA TRBJ2-1 NA TRBV28
CACLEGDNEQFF TGTGCCTGCCTCGAGGGGGACAATGAGCAGTTCTTC NA TRBJ2-1 NA TRBV7-9
CASSPSFDRVSDYEQYF TGTGCCAGCAGCCCCTCCTTCGACAGGGTTTCCGACTACGAGCAGTACTTC NA TRBJ2-7 TRBD1 TRBV3-1/TRBV3-2
CASSPQVGTGDEKLFF TGTGCCAGCAGCCCTCAAGTCGGGACAGGAGACGAAAAACTGTTTTTT NA TRBJ1-4 TRBD1 TRBV6-2/TRBV6-3
CASSSTSDGENEQYF TGTGCCAGCAGCTCAACTAGCGATGGGGAGAACGAGCAGTACTTC NA TRBJ2-7 TRBD2 TRBV27
CASSPETYGYTF TGTGCCAGCAGCCCGGAGACTTATGGCTACACCTTC NA TRBJ1-2 NA TRBV11-2
CASSEGRGNTEAFF TGTGCCAGCAGTGAGGGCAGGGGGAACACTGAAGCTTTCTTT NA TRBJ1-1 NA TRBV2
CASSLLGGGGEQYF TGCGCCAGCAGCTTGTTAGGGGGCGGCGGCGAGCAGTACTTC once TRBJ2-7 TRBD1 TRBV5-1
CASSSTFLTGGIYGYTF TGTGCCAGCAGTTCTACATTTCTGACAGGGGGCATCTATGGCTACACCTTC NA TRBJ1-2 TRBD1 TRBV28
CASRPSGLLDTQYF TGTGCCAGCAGGCCTAGCGGGCTACTAGATACGCAGTATTTT NA TRBJ2-3 TRBD2 TRBV7-2
CASSLSTGSSYEQYF TGTGCCAGCAGCTTGTCCACGGGGAGCTCCTACGAGCAGTACTTC NA TRBJ2-7 NA TRBV5-4
CASSIDLISDTYYGYTF TGTGCCAGTAGTATAGATCTTATCAGCGACACCTACTATGGCTACACCTTC NA TRBJ1-2 NA TRBV19
CASSLLGGNQPQHF TGTGCCAGCAGCCTCCTCGGGGGCAATCAGCCCCAGCATTTT NA TRBJ1-5 NA TRBV28
CASSQEGQPNYGYTF TGTGCCAGCAGCCAAGAGGGACAGCCCAACTATGGCTACACCTTC NA TRBJ1-2 TRBD1 TRBV14
CASSYYGGNEQFF TGTGCCAGCAGTTACTATGGTGGCAATGAGCAGTTCTTC once TRBJ2-1 NA TRBV6-6
CASHKGDRQTEAFF TGTGCCAGTCATAAAGGGGACAGGCAGACTGAAGCTTTCTTT few TRBJ1-1 TRBD1 TRBV19
CASREQGGNNEQFF TGTGCCAGCAGAGAACAGGGCGGGAACAATGAGCAGTTCTTC NA TRBJ2-1 NA TRBV28
CASSSDESSYEQYF TGTGCCAGCAGTTCCGACGAAAGCTCCTACGAGCAGTACTTC NA TRBJ2-7 NA TRBV2
CASSAYRDQQPQHF TGTGCCAGCAGCGCCTACAGGGATCAGCAGCCCCAGCATTTT NA TRBJ1-5 NA TRBV7-8
CASSFIAGPIFYGTEAFF TGTGCCAGCAGTTTCATAGCGGGGCCGATTTTTTATGGCACTGAAGCTTTCTTT NA TRBJ1-1 NA TRBV28
CASSSPTGGGNTIYF TGTGCCAGCAGCTCCCCTACAGGGGGCGGAAACACCATATATTTT NA TRBJ1-3 TRBD1 TRBV9
CASSQAGRGSYGEQFF TGTGCCAGCAGCCAAGCTGGCAGGGGCAGTTATGGTGAGCAGTTCTTC NA TRBJ2-1 NA TRBV14
CASSEAGGETQYF TGTGCCAGCAGTGAGGCCGGGGGGGAGACCCAGTACTTC NA TRBJ2-5 TRBD2 TRBV6-4
CASSLSWTGNNEQFF TGTGCCAGCAGCCTTAGTTGGACAGGAAACAATGAGCAGTTCTTC NA TRBJ2-1 TRBD1 TRBV9
CASSFKVGPQHF TGTGCCAGCAGTTTCAAGGTAGGGCCCCAGCATTTT NA TRBJ1-5 NA TRBV28
CATSRDRAGAYEQYF TGTGCCACCAGCAGAGATCGGGCAGGGGCCTACGAGCAGTACTTC NA TRBJ2-7 NA TRBV15
CASRGQAKSNTEAFF TGCGCCAGCAGGGGACAGGCCAAATCGAACACTGAAGCTTTCTTT NA TRBJ1-1 TRBD1 TRBV5-1
CASRQGRGTEAFF TGCGCCAGCCGACAGGGAAGGGGCACTGAAGCTTTCTTT NA TRBJ1-1 TRBD1 TRBV10-1
CASSFGLAGDEQYF TGTGCCAGCAGCTTCGGACTAGCGGGAGACGAGCAGTACTTC NA TRBJ2-7 TRBD2 TRBV7-3
CASSLLTGPGSEQYF TGTGCCAGCAGTTTATTGACAGGCCCGGGATCCGAGCAGTACTTC NA TRBJ2-7 NA TRBV27
CASNVAGGHAAYEQYF TGCGCCAGCAATGTAGCGGGAGGCCACGCGGCCTACGAGCAGTACTTC NA TRBJ2-7 TRBD2 TRBV5-1
CASSQDTAPGNEKLFF TGTGCCAGCAGCCAAGATACGGCCCCTGGGAATGAAAAACTGTTTTTT NA TRBJ1-4 NA TRBV3-1/TRBV3-2
CSVVIMRTSSYEQYF TGCAGCGTTGTAATCATGCGGACTAGCAGCTACGAGCAGTACTTC few TRBJ2-7 TRBD2 TRBV29-1
CASRNQGGSSGNTIYF TGTGCCAGCAGAAACCAGGGGGGGAGCTCTGGAAACACCATATATTTT NA TRBJ1-3 TRBD1 TRBV28
CASSGFSGDTQYF TGTGCCAGCAGTGGATTTAGTGGAGATACGCAGTATTTT NA TRBJ2-3 NA TRBV2
CASRRSVANEQFF TGTGCCAGCAGGCGCTCCGTAGCCAATGAGCAGTTCTTC NA TRBJ2-1 NA TRBV12-3/TRBV12-4
CAGDQRDTYSNQPQHF TGTGCCGGAGACCAACGGGACACCTATTCCAATCAGCCCCAGCATTTT few TRBJ1-5 NA TRBV7-9
CSGHAQGGTEAFF TGCAGCGGCCATGCGCAGGGAGGAACTGAAGCTTTCTTT NA TRBJ1-1 NA TRBV29-1
CASSPGTGFPTRQYF TGTGCCAGCAGCCCCGGGACAGGGTTTCCTACGAGGCAGTACTTC few TRBJ2-7 TRBD1 TRBV11-3
CASSRQGGTEAFF TGTGCCAGCAGCCGACAGGGAGGGACTGAAGCTTTCTTT once TRBJ1-1 TRBD1 TRBV3-1/TRBV3-2
CASSYSIPTAAYEQYF TGTGCCAGCAGTTACTCGATCCCGACAGCCGCCTACGAGCAGTACTTC NA TRBJ2-7 NA TRBV6-6
CASSEGGGQTKYEQYF TGTGCCAGCAGTGAAGGAGGGGGCCAAACTAAATACGAGCAGTACTTC few TRBJ2-7 TRBD1 TRBV6-1
CASSQAGGRSYEQYF TGTGCCAGCAGCCAGGCTGGGGGCCGCTCCTACGAGCAGTACTTC NA TRBJ2-7 NA TRBV4-2
CASSTGEVGNTIYF TGTGCCAGTTCTACAGGGGAAGTTGGAAACACCATATATTTT NA TRBJ1-3 TRBD1 TRBV6-5
CASRGLGETQYF TGTGCCAGCCGGGGGCTGGGAGAGACCCAGTACTTC NA TRBJ2-5 NA TRBV28
CASDTEGNTGELFF TGTGCCAGTGATACGGAGGGCAACACCGGGGAGCTGTTTTTT NA TRBJ2-2 NA TRBV19
CAISERTGAWEQYF TGTGCCATCAGTGAACGGACAGGGGCCTGGGAGCAGTACTTC NA TRBJ2-7 TRBD1 TRBV10-3
CASSLSGGETGELFF TGTGCCAGCAGCTTATCCGGGGGTGAGACCGGGGAGCTGTTTTTT NA TRBJ2-2 NA TRBV7-3
CASRDRDRYTGELFF TGTGCCAGCAGAGACCGGGACAGATACACCGGGGAGCTGTTTTTT NA TRBJ2-2 TRBD1 TRBV2
CASSRTGGSTDTQYF TGTGCCAGCTCGCGAACAGGGGGCTCCACAGATACGCAGTATTTT NA TRBJ2-3 TRBD1 TRBV18
CAWSVLSGYTF TGTGCCTGGAGTGTACTCAGTGGCTACACCTTC few TRBJ1-2 NA TRBV30